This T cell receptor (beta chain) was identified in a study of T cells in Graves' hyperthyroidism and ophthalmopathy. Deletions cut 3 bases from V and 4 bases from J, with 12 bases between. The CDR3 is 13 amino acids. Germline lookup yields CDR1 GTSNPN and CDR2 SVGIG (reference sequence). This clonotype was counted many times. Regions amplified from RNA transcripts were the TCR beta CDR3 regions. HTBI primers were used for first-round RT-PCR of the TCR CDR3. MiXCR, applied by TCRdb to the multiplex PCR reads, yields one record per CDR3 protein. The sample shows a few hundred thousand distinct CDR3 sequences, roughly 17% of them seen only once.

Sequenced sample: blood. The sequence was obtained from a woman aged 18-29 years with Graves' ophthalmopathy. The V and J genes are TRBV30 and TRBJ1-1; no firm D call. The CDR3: CAWSYIVSTEAFF. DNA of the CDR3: TGTGCCTGGAGCTACATTGTCTCCACTGAAGCTTTCTTT.